This TCR beta chain emerged from a study of technical replicates of blood from several donors. Generated by immunoSEQ multiplex PCR, the TCRdb table keeps only in-frame clones and is missing some. The sample shows around 90,000 clones, over 90% of them seen only once. In germline, CDR1 is MDHEN, CDR2 SYDVKM. The V segment lost 6 bases and the J segment 3 bases; nucleotides outside the gene matches: 16. The CDR3 totals 21 residues. The chain links TRBV28 to TRBJ2-2; TRBD2 aligns across 16 bases. The TCR was taken from a human donor in good health. Sequencing was done on a sample of T cells isolated from PBMCs. The CDR3 loop is CASRLPSPGLAGGLYTGELFF. In DNA, the CDR3 is TGTGCCAGCAGGTTGCCGTCACCGGGACTAGCGGGAGGGTTGTACACCGGGGAGCTGTTTTTT.